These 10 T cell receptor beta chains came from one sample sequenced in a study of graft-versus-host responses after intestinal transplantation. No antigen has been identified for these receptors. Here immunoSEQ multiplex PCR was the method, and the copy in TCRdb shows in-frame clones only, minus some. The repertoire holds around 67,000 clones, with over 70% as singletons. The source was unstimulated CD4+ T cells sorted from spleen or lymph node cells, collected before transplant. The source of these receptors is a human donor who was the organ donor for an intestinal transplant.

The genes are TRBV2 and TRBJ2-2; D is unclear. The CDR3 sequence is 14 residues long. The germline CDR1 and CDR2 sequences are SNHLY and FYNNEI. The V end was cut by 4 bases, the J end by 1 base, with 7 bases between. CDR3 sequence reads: CASSGLGNTGELFF. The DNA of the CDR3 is TGTGCCAGCAGTGGACTGGGGAACACCGGGGAGCTGTTTTTT. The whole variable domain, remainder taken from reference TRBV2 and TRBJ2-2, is EPEVTQTPSHQVTQMGQEVILRCVPISNHLYFYWYRQILGQKVEFLVSFYNNEISEKSEIFDDQFSVERPDGSNFTLKIRSTKLEDSAMYFCASSGLGNTGELFFGEGSRLTVL.

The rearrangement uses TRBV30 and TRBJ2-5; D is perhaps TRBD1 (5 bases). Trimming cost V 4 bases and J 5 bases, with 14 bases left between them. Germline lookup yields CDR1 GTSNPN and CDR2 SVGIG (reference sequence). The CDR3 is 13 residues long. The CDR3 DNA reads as TGTGCCTGGACCGGACACGCGACGGAGACCCAGTACTTC. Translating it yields CAWTGHATETQYF.

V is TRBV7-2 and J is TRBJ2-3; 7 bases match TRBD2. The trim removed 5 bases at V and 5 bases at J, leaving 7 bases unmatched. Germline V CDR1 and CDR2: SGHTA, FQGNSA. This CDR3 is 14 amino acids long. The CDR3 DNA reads TGTGCCAGCAGCGTCGGGGGGAACAGAGATACGCAGTATTTT. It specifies CASSVGGNRDTQYF.

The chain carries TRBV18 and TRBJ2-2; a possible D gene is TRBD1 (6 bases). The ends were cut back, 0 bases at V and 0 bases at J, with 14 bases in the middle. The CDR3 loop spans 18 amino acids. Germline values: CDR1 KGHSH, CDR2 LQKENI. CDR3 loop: CASSPPIGDKSNTGELFF. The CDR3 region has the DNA TGTGCCAGCTCACCACCGATCGGGGACAAATCGAACACCGGGGAGCTGTTTTTT.

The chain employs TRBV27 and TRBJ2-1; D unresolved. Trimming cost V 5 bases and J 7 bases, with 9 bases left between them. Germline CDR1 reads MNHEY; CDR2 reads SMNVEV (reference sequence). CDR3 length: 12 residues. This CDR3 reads CASSTNRNEQFF. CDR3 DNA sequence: TGTGCCAGCAGTACCAATAGAAATGAGCAGTTCTTC.

The CDR3, as DNA: TGCGCCAGCAGCATAAGCGGGGGGGCATCAGGAGAGACCCAGTACTTC. It is translated as CASSISGGASGETQYF. The J gene is TRBJ2-5, the V gene TRBV5-1, with TRBD2 identical over 10 bases. Germline CDR1 SGHRS, CDR2 YFSETQ. CDR3 length: 16 amino acids. Germline trimming cut 4 bases from V and 4 bases from J; bases unmatched to any gene: 10.

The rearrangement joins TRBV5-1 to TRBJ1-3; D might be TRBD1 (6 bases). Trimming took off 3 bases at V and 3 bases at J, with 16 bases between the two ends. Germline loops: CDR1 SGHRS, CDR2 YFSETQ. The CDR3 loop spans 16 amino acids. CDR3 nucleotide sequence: TGCGCCAGCAGCTCCGGGGGGGGCGCGGATGGAAACACCATATATTTT. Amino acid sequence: CASSSGGGADGNTIYF.

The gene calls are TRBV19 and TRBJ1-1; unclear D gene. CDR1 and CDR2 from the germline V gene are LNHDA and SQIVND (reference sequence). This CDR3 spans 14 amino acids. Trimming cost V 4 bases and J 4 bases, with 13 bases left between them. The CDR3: CASSNRGRITEAFF. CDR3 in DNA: TGTGCCAGTAGTAATCGAGGGCGGATCACTGAAGCTTTCTTT.

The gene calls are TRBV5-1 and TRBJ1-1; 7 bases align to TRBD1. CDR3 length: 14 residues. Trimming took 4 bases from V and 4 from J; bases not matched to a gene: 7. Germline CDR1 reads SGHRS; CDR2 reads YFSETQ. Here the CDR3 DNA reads TGCGCCAGCAGCCCGACAGGGACGGGCACTGAAGCTTTCTTT. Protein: CASSPTGTGTEAFF.

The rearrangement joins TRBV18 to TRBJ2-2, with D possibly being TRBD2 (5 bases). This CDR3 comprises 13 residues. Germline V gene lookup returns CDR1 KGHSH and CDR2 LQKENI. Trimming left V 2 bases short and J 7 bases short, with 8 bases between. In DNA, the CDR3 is TGTGCCAGCTCACCAAACCGGGACGGGGAGCTGTTTTTT. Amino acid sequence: CASSPNRDGELFF.